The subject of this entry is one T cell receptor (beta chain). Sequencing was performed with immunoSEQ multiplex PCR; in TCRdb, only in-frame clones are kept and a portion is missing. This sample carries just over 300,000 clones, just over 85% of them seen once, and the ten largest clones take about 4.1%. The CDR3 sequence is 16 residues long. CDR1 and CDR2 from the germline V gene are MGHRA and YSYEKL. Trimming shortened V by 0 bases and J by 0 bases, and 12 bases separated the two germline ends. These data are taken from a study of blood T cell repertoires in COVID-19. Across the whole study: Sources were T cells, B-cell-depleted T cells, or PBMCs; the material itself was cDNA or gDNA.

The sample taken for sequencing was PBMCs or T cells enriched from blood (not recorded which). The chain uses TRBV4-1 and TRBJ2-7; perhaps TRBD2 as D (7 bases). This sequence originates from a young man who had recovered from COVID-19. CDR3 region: CASSQEGGGGSYEQYF. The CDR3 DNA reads TGCGCCAGCAGCCAAGAGGGGGGCGGGGGCTCCTACGAGCAGTACTTC.